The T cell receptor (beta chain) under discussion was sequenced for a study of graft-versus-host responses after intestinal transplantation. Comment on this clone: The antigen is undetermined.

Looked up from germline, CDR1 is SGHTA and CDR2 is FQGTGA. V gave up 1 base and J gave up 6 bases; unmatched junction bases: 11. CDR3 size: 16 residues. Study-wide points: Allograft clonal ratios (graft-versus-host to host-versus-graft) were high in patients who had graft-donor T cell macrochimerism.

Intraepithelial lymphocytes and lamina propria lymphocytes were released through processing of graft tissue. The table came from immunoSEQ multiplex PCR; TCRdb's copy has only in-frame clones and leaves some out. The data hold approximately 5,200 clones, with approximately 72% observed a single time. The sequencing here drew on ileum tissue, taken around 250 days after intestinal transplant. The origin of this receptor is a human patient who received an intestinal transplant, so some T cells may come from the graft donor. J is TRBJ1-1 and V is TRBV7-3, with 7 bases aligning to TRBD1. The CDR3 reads CASSLIGRDRAAEAFF. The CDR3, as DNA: TGTGCCAGCAGCTTAATCGGGCGCGACAGGGCCGCTGAAGCTTTCTTT.